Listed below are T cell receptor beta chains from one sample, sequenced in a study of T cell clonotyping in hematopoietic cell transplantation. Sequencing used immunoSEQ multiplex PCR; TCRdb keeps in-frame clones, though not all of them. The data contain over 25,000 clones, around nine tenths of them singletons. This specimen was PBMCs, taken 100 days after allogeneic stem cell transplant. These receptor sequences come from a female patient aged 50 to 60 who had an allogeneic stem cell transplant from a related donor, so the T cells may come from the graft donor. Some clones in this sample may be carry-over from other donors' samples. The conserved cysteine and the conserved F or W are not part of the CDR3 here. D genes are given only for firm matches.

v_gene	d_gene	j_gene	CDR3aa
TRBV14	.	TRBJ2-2	ASSQDWGFYAGELF
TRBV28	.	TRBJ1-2	ASSLLTATDYGYT
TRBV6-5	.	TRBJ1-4	ASRTLGRDGLF
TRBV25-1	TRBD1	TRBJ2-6	ATNRGPLDVLT
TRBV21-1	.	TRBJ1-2	ASSKGEGYGYT
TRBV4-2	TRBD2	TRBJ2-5	ASSQDLWASGQETQY
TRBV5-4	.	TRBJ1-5	ASSFQGDQPQH
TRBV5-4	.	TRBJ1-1	ASSLVGPLGTEAF
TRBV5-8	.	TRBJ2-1	ASSLVGPRAGEQF
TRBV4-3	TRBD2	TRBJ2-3	ASSRTSADTQY
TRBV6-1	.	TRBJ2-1	ATTTNNEQF
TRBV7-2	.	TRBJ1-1	ASSLLGITEAF
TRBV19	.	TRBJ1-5	AGGPRDSNQPQH
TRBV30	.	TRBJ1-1	AWSPRAEAF
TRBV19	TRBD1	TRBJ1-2	ASSLQGADYGYT
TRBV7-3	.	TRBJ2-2	ASSLRGTGELF
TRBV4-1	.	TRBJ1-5	ASSHPKGPGSNQPQH
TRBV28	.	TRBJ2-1	ASRATWNGPDEQF
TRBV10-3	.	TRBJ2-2	AISRLQEGAGELF
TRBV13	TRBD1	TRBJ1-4	ASSATGGEKLF
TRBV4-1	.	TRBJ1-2	ASSQDRNTGLTYGYT
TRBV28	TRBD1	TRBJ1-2	ASSPGGDGYT
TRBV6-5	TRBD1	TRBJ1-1	ASSRQGEAF
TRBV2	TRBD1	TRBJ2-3	ASSEGQGATDTQY
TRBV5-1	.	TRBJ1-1	ASSLAGGRDAEAF
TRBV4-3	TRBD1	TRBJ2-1	ASSQVQGVLSYNEQF
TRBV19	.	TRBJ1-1	ASSLRQELNTEAF
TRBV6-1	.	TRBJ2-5	ASTQGRNQETQY
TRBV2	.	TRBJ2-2	ASSDRGRNTGELF
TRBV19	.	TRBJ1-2	ASSIVPDGYT
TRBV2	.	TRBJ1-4	ASNKDLHEKLF
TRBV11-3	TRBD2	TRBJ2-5	ASSLGTSGGQETQY
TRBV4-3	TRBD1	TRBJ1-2	ASSQGLQGVNYGYT
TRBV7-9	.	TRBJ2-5	ASTLWPRSQETQY
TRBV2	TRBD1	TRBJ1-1	ASSRDRGNLNTEAF
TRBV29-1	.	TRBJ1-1	SVESQEYTEAF
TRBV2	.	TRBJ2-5	ASSAQGGETQY
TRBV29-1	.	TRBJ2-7	SARDTAYEQY
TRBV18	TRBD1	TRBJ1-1	ASSLDRGQVAF
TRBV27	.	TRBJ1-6	ASTKQGRSYNSPLH
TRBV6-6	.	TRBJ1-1	ASSYSGSPTEAF
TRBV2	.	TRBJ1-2	ASSGWEYGYT
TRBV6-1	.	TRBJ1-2	ASTNTDSYT
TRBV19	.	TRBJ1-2	ATTPGTPGTLYGYT
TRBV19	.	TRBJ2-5	ATNSEAGETQY
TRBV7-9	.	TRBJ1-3	ASSPTTVRSGNTIY
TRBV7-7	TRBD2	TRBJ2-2	ASSLLAGGPGELF
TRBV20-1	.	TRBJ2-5	SAVDEKTQY
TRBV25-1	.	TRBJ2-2	ASGRGATGELF
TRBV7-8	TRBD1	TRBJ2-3	ASSFHRGRWNLDTQY
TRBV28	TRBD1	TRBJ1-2	ASSTGQGGSYT
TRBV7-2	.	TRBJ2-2	ASSLRQGTGELF
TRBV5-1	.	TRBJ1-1	ASSFGRENTEAF
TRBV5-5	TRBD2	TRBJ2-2	ASSYRGGGDTGELF
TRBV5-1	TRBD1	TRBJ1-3	ASSLRAGGTGNTIY